This TCR beta chain is drawn from a study of blood T cells in healthy people across ages. Each donor had approximately 10 milliliters of peripheral blood drawn. Germline CDR1 reads DFQATT; CDR2 reads SNEGSKA (reference sequence). The V end lost 8 bases, the J end lost 4 bases, and 7 bases lay between the germline ends. The CDR3 extends over 10 amino acids. This clonotype occurred a few times. It was with a sample-barcoded 5' primer and a J-beta primer mix that a second PCR of roughly 7 to 12 cycles was run. The study obtained at least 3 million CDR3-containing paired-end reads from every sample. TCRdb independently ran MiXCR on the 5' RACE reads; one entry per CDR3 protein. Of about 1.7 million distinct CDR3 sequences in the sample, roughly 28% were seen once.

The V call is TRBV20-1, the J call TRBJ2-3, with D possibly TRBD1 on 5 matching bases. Sequencing input: blood. This sequence was found in a woman in her 30s in good health. The CDR3 is CSLGPDTQYF. CDR3 nucleotide sequence: TGCAGTTTGGGGCCAGATACGCAGTATTTT.